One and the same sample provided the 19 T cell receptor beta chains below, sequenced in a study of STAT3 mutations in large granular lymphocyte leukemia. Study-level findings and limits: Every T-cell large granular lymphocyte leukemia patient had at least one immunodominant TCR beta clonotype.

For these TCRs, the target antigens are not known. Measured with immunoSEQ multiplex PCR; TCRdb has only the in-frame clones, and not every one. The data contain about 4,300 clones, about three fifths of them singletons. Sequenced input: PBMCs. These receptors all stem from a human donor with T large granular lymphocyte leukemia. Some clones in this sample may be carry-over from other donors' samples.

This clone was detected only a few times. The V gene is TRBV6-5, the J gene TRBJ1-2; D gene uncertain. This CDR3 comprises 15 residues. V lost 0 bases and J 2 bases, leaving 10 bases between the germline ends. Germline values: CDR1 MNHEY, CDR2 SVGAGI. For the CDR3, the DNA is TGTGCCAGCAGTTACTCGATGCAGGTCAACTATGGCTACACCTTC. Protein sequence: CASSYSMQVNYGYTF.

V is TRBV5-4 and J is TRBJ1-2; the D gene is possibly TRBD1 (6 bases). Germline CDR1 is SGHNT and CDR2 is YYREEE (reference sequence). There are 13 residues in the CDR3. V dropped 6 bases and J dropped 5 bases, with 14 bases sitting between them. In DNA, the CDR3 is TGTGCCAGCACCGCCGGGACAAGTTATGGCTACACCTTC. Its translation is CASTAGTSYGYTF.

CDR3 amino acids: CASSYSRAGELFF. The CDR3 DNA is TGTGCCAGCAGTTACTCGAGGGCCGGGGAGCTGTTTTTT. The chain is built from TRBV6-5 and TRBJ2-2, with a possible D match to TRBD2 (5 bases). V was cut by 0 bases and J by 6 bases, with 5 bases left in between. CDR3 length: 13 residues. Germline lookup yields CDR1 MNHEY and CDR2 SVGAGI.

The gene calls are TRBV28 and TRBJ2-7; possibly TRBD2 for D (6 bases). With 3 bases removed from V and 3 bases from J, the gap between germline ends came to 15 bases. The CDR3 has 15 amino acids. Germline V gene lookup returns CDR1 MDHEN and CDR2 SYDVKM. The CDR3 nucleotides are TGTGCCAGCAGTTTGCGGGGCCTGACTTTCTACGAGCAGTACTTC. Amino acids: CASSLRGLTFYEQYF. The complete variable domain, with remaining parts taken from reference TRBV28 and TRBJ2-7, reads DVKVTQSSRYLVKRTGEKVFLECVQDMDHENMFWYRQDPGLGLRLIYFSYDVKMKEKGDIPEGYSVSREKKERFSLILESASTNQTSMYLCASSLRGLTFYEQYFGPGTRLTVT.

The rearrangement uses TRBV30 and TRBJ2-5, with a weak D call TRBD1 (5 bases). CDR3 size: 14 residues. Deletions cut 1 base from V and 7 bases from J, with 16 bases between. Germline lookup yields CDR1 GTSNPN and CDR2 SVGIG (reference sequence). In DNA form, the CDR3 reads TGTGCCTGGAGTGAAGGGGTAGGGGTTTGGACCCAGTACTTC. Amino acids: CAWSEGVGVWTQYF.

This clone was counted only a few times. The CDR3 coding sequence is TGCGCCAGCAGCCCTGCCGTGAGAGAGGGAGAGACCCAGTACTTC. Its protein is CASSPAVREGETQYF. The chain has TRBV5-1 and TRBJ2-5, with D perhaps matching TRBD2 (5 bases). CDR1 is SGHRS and CDR2 is YFSETQ in the germline V gene. CDR3 length equals 15 residues. Trimming took off 4 bases at V and 4 bases at J, with 17 bases between the two ends.

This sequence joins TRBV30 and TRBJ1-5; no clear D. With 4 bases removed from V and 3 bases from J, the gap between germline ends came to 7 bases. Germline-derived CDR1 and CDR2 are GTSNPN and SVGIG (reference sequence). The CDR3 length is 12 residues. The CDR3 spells CAWKGINQPQHF. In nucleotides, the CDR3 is TGTGCCTGGAAAGGCATCAATCAGCCCCAGCATTTT.

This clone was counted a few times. CDR3 protein: CASSLEAGGRGEQYF. The DNA of the CDR3 is TGCGCCAGCAGCTTGGAGGCGGGAGGCCGAGGGGAGCAGTACTTC. The rearrangement uses TRBV5-1 and TRBJ2-7; 8 bases map to TRBD2. With 0 bases clipped from V and 7 bases from J, the junction kept 9 bases outside the gene matches. This CDR3 is 15 amino acids long. Germline V gene data show CDR1 as SGHRS and CDR2 as YFSETQ. The full variable domain, with the rest looked up from reference TRBV5-1 and TRBJ2-7, is KAGVTQTPRYLIKTRGQQVTLSCSPISGHRSVSWYQQTPGQGLQFLFEYFSETQRNKGNFPGRFSGRQFSNSRSEMNVSTLELGDSALYLCASSLEAGGRGEQYFGPGTRLTVT.

CDR3 protein: CASTNRALNEKLFF. The CDR3 DNA sequence: TGTGCCAGCACTAACCGGGCCCTTAATGAAAAACTGTTTTTT. This sequence joins TRBV6-6 and TRBJ1-4; D is undetermined. V gave up 7 bases and J gave up 4 bases, with 13 bases separating them. The CDR3 extends over 14 amino acids. From germline, CDR1 is MNHNY and CDR2 SVGAGI (reference sequence).

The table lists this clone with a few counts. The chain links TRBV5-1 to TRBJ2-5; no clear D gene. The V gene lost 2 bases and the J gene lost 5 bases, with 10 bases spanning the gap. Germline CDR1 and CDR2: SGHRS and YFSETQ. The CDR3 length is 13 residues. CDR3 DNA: TGCGCCAGCAGCTTAGGAAGCAGGGAGACCCAGTACTTC. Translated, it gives CASSLGSRETQYF.

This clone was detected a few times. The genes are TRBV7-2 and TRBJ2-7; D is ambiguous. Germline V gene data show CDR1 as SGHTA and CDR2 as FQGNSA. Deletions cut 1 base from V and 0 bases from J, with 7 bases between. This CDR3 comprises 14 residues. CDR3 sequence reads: CASSLEVYSYEQYF. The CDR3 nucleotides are TGTGCCAGCAGCTTAGAGGTCTACTCCTACGAGCAGTACTTC.

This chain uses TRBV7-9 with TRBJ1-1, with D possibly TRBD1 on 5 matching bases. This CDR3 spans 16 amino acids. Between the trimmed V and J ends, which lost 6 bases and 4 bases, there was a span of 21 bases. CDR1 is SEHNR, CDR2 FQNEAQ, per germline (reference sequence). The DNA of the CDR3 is TGTGCCAGCAGTTATCCTCTGAAGGCGGGGGTCACTGAAGCTTTCTTT. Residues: CASSYPLKAGVTEAFF.

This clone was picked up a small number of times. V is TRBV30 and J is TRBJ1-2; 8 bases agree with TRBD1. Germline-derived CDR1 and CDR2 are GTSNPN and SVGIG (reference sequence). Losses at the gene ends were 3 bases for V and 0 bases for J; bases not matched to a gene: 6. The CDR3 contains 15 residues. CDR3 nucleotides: TGTGCCTGGAGCAGGACAGGGCCAGCTAACTATGGCTACACCTTC. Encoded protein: CAWSRTGPANYGYTF.

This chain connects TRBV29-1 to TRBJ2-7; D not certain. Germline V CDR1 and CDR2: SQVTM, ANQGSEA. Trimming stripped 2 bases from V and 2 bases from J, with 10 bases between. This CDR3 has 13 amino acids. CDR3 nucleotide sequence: TGCAGCGTTGAAAAGGGCGGAACCTACGAGCAGTACTTC. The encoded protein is CSVEKGGTYEQYF.

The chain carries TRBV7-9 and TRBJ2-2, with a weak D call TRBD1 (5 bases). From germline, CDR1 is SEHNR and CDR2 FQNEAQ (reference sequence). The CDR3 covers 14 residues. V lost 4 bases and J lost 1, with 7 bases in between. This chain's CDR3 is CASSSGQNTGELFF. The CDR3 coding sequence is TGTGCCAGCAGCTCCGGACAGAACACCGGGGAGCTGTTTTTT. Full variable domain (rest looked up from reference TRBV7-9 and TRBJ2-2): DTGVSQNPRHKITKRGQNVTFRCDPISEHNRLYWYRQTLGQGPEFLTYFQNEAQLEKSRLLSDRFSAERPKGSFSTLEIQRTEQGDSAMYLCASSSGQNTGELFFGEGSRLTVL.

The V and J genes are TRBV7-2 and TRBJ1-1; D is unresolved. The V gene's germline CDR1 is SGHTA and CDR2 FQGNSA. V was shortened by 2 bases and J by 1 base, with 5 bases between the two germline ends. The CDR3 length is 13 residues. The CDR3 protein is CASSLSRNTEAFF. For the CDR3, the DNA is TGTGCCAGCAGCTTAAGCAGGAACACTGAAGCTTTCTTT.

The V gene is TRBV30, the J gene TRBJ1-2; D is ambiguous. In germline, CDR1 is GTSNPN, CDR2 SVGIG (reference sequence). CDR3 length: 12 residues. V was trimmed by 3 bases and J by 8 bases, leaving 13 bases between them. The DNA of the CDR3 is TGTGCCTGGAGGCGACTGGCGAAGGGCTACACCTTC. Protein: CAWRRLAKGYTF.

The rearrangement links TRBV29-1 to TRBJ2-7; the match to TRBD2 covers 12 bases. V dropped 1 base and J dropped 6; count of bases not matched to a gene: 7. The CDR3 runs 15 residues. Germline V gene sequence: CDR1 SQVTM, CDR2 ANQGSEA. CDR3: CSVEGTSGELVEQYF. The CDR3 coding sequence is TGCAGCGTTGAAGGGACTAGCGGGGAATTGGTCGAGCAGTACTTC.

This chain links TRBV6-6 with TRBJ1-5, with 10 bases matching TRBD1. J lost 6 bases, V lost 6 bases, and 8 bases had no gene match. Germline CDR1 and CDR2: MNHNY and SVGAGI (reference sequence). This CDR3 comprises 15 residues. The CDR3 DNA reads TGTGCCAGCAGACCCGGACAGGGGGGAGGTCAGCCCCAGCATTTT. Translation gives CASRPGQGGGQPQHF.